The 19 T cell receptor beta chains below were found in one sample sequenced in a study of regulatory and conventional T cells in RAG deficiency. Here immunoSEQ multiplex PCR was the method, and the copy in TCRdb shows in-frame clones only, minus some. The sample has 25,000 to 35,000 clones, 80% to 90% seen once; the top ten hold 5% to 5.5%. These data were likewise used in another study, on regulatory T cells. That study reports: Amplification used 52 TRBV primers and 13 TRBJ primers.

The specimen was CD8+ T cells sorted from blood. All receptors derive from a human donor in good health.

V is TRBV28 and J is TRBJ1-3, with D unclear. This CDR3 has 14 amino acids. In germline, CDR1 is MDHEN, CDR2 SYDVKM. The germline V and J ends were trimmed by 3 bases and 4 bases, with 10 bases remaining between them. This CDR3 reads CASSFWGSGNTIYF. Here the CDR3 DNA reads TGTGCCAGCAGTTTTTGGGGATCCGGAAACACCATATATTTT.

This chain joins TRBV28 and TRBJ2-3, with D maybe TRBD2 (6 bases). The CDR3 extends over 13 amino acids. The V end was cut by 4 bases, the J end by 6 bases, with 11 bases between. The germline gives CDR1 MDHEN, CDR2 SYDVKM. The CDR3 DNA reads TGTGCCAGCAGTTCACCCCGGGGGGATACGCAGTATTTT. It is translated as CASSSPRGDTQYF.

V usage is TRBV4-3 and J usage is TRBJ2-7, with D tentatively TRBD2 (6 bases). Germline CDR1 reads LGHNA; CDR2 reads YSLEER. Deletions cut 2 bases from V and 0 bases from J, with 11 bases between. The CDR3 loop spans 15 amino acids. The CDR3 sequence is CASSQSAGSSYEQYF. In DNA, the CDR3 is TGCGCCAGCAGCCAATCGGCCGGGAGCTCCTACGAGCAGTACTTC.

The genes are TRBV7-9 and TRBJ2-1; D possibly matches TRBD1 or TRBD2 (5 bases each). The CDR3 totals 14 residues. The V and J ends lost 7 bases and 4 bases respectively, with 14 bases between them. Germline V lookup: CDR1 SEHNR, CDR2 FQNEAQ (reference sequence). DNA for the CDR3: TGTGCCAGCACCAACGGGGCCGCGTACAATGAGCAGTTCTTC. It translates to CASTNGAAYNEQFF. Filled out from reference TRBV7-9 and TRBJ2-1, the complete variable domain reads DTGVSQNPRHKITKRGQNVTFRCDPISEHNRLYWYRQTLGQGPEFLTYFQNEAQLEKSRLLSDRFSAERPKGSFSTLEIQRTEQGDSAMYLCASTNGAAYNEQFFGPGTRLTVL.

The J gene is TRBJ2-3, the V gene TRBV4-1; D is unclear. This CDR3 contains 15 residues. V lost 0 bases to trimming and J lost 3 bases, with 10 bases between them. Per germline, CDR1 MGHRA and CDR2 YSYEKL. CDR3 sequence: CASSQDVVGTDTQYF. The CDR3 DNA reads TGCGCCAGCAGCCAAGATGTCGTGGGGACAGATACGCAGTATTTT.

The V gene is TRBV27, the J gene TRBJ2-5; D is ambiguous. Germline V gene lookup returns CDR1 MNHEY and CDR2 SMNVEV (reference sequence). With 3 bases removed from V and 5 bases from J, the gap between germline ends came to 13 bases. The CDR3 is 14 amino acids. CDR3 residues: CASSFVPLRETQYF. The DNA for the CDR3 is TGTGCCAGCAGTTTCGTTCCCCTCCGGGAGACCCAGTACTTC.

CDR3 coding DNA: TGTGCCAGCAGTGCAGAGCCGGGACTAGCGGGATGGAATGAGCAGTTCTTC. Its protein product is CASSAEPGLAGWNEQFF. The chain combines TRBV6-1 with TRBJ2-1; 13 bases fit TRBD2. Losses at the gene ends were 4 bases for V and 7 bases for J; bases not matched to a gene: 10. Germline values: CDR1 MNHNS, CDR2 SASEGT. The CDR3 runs 17 residues.

The chain uses TRBV6-5 and TRBJ1-5, with 7 bases aligning to TRBD1. Trimming cost V 4 bases and J 2 bases; bases outside gene matches: 2. The CDR3 is made up of 14 amino acids. CDR1 and CDR2 (germline): MNHEY, SVGAGI. In DNA form, the CDR3 reads TGTGCCAGCAGTTCTGGACAGGGCAATCAGCCCCAGCATTTT. It is translated as CASSSGQGNQPQHF.

This chain links TRBV30 with TRBJ2-7, with D unresolved. The germline V and J ends were trimmed by 2 bases and 1 base, with 12 bases remaining between them. Germline V gene data show CDR1 as GTSNPN and CDR2 as SVGIG (reference sequence). The CDR3 runs 14 residues. The CDR3 nucleotides read TGTGCCTGGAGTTCGACTGGGAATTCCTACGAGCAGTACTTC. Translation: CAWSSTGNSYEQYF.

The chain recombines TRBV19 with TRBJ2-7; 8 bases match TRBD2. The CDR3 has 14 residues. J lost 2 bases, V lost 1 base, and 1 base had no gene match. The germline gives CDR1 LNHDA, CDR2 SQIVND (reference sequence). The chain's CDR3 is CASSIVAGPYEQYF. Here the CDR3 DNA reads TGTGCCAGTAGTATAGTAGCGGGGCCCTACGAGCAGTACTTC.

The gene calls are TRBV28 and TRBJ1-1, with D possibly matching TRBD1 (5 bases). Germline CDR1 reads MDHEN; CDR2 reads SYDVKM. The CDR3 has 13 amino acids. The ends were cut back, 2 bases at V and 5 bases at J, with 9 bases in the middle. CDR3 region: CASSLQGWTEAFF. The CDR3 DNA follows: TGTGCCAGCAGTTTACAGGGCTGGACTGAAGCTTTCTTT.

This chain joins TRBV15 and TRBJ1-1, with D hard to call. V was clipped by 6 bases and J by 3 bases, with 17 bases between them. CDR3 size: 15 residues. Germline V gives CDR1 LNHNV, CDR2 YYDKDF (reference sequence). CDR3 region: CATSDLRGSYTEAFF. DNA of the CDR3: TGTGCCACCAGTGACCTCCGAGGGAGTTACACTGAAGCTTTCTTT.

The J gene is TRBJ1-5, the V gene TRBV28; the D is unclear. The CDR3 is 14 residues long. Germline assignment: CDR1 MDHEN and CDR2 SYDVKM. V was trimmed by 2 bases and J by 2 bases, leaving 7 bases between them. CDR3 residues: CASSLRVGNQPQHF. The CDR3 bases are TGTGCCAGCAGTTTAAGGGTTGGCAATCAGCCCCAGCATTTT.

The chain joins TRBV7-9 to TRBJ2-1, with 8 nucleotides matching TRBD1. V shed 5 bases, J shed 3 bases, and the junction held 6 bases outside the gene matches. This CDR3 is 15 amino acids long. Germline CDR1 is SEHNR and CDR2 is FQNEAQ (reference sequence). The CDR3 nucleotides are TGTGCCAGCAGCCAAGACAGGGGACGCTACAATGAGCAGTTCTTC. This sequence encodes CASSQDRGRYNEQFF.

The CDR3 bases are TGTGCCAGCAGCCGAGCTGACGGGAGCGGGGATGAGCAGTTCTTC. It yields the protein CASSRADGSGDEQFF. The chain employs TRBV4-2 and TRBJ2-1; TRBD2 aligns across 7 bases. CDR3 length: 15 amino acids. V trimming: 4 bases; J trimming: 8 bases; junction bases outside the gene matches: 11. The germline CDR1 and CDR2 sequences are LGHNA and YNFKEQ.

The V and J genes are TRBV30 and TRBJ1-2; D gene ambiguous. V was clipped by 4 bases and J by 2 bases, with 11 bases between them. The CDR3 loop spans 13 amino acids. Germline CDR1 and CDR2: GTSNPN and SVGIG (reference sequence). The CDR3 nucleotides read TGTGCCTGGATTGAACGGCCCAACTATGGCTACACCTTC. Translation gives CAWIERPNYGYTF.

The gene calls are TRBV7-9 and TRBJ1-2, with no clear D. Trimming removed 0 bases at V and 2 bases at J, with 4 bases between. This CDR3 is built from 13 residues. The germline CDR1 and CDR2 sequences are SEHNR and FQNEAQ (reference sequence). The CDR3 is CASSLAENYGYTF. CDR3 coding DNA: TGTGCCAGCAGCTTAGCAGAGAACTATGGCTACACCTTC.

V gene TRBV7-3 combines with J gene TRBJ2-7; the D gene is possibly TRBD1 (5 bases). Germline CDR1 is SGHTA and CDR2 is FQGTGA. Trimming cost V 2 bases and J 3 bases, with 8 bases left between them. The CDR3 contains 13 residues. The CDR3 sequence: CASSLDSNYEQYF. CDR3 nucleotide sequence: TGTGCCAGCAGCTTAGACAGCAACTACGAGCAGTACTTC.

The chain links TRBV2 to TRBJ1-4; 9 bases align to TRBD1. This CDR3 region has 16 residues. J gave up 8 bases and V 4 bases, and 11 bases lay outside the gene matches. Germline CDR1 is SNHLY and CDR2 is FYNNEI. Here the CDR3 DNA reads TGTGCCAGCAGTGTACCAATACAGGGGGCGAAGGAAAAACTGTTTTTT. Translating gives CASSVPIQGAKEKLFF.